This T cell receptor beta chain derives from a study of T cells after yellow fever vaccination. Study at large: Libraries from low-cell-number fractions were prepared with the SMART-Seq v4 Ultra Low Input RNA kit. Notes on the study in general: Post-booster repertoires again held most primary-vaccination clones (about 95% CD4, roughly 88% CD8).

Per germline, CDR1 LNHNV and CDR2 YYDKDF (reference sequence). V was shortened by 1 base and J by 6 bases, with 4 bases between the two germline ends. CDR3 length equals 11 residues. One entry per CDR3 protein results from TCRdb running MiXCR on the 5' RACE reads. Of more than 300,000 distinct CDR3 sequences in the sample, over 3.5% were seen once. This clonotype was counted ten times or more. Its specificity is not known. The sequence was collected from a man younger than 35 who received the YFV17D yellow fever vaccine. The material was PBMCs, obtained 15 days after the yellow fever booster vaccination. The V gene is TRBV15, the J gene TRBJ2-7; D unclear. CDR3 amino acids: CATSRGTEQYF. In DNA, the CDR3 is TGTGCCACCAGCAGAGGTACCGAGCAGTACTTC.